A selection of T cell receptor beta chains follows, all from one sample in a study of cytomegalovirus exposure and HLA in healthy donors. Some clones are missing from TCRdb's copy, which holds only in-frame ones; the method was immunoSEQ multiplex PCR. The sample consists of under 150,000 clones, around 84% of them appearing once. The sample consisted of PBMCs. The receptors shown here come from a man aged 18 to 35 in good health and CMV-seropositive. Both conserved end residues are part of each CDR3. D genes are given only for firm matches. A row's size may be missing; if present it is once, few, many or a size class.

j_gene: TRBJ1-5; v_gene: TRBV7-8; d_gene: TRBD1; abundance: once; CDR3nt: TGTGCCAGCAGCCCAGACAGGGGACTAAATCAGCCCCAGCATTTT; CDR3aa: CASSPDRGLNQPQHF
j_gene: TRBJ2-7; v_gene: TRBV21-1; d_gene: NA; abundance: NA; CDR3nt: TGTGCCAGCAGCAAAGAAGAACCCCGGTTGTCCTACGAGCAGTACTTC; CDR3aa: CASSKEEPRLSYEQYF
j_gene: TRBJ2-3; v_gene: TRBV30; d_gene: NA; abundance: NA; CDR3nt: TGTGCCTGGAGTGTGGGGGGGGGCAGAGATACGCAGTATTTT; CDR3aa: CAWSVGGGRDTQYF
j_gene: TRBJ2-4; v_gene: TRBV5-1; d_gene: TRBD1; abundance: NA; CDR3nt: TGCGCCAGCAGCTTTGACAGGGACAAAAACATTCAGTACTTC; CDR3aa: CASSFDRDKNIQYF
j_gene: TRBJ2-1; v_gene: TRBV5-4; d_gene: NA; abundance: NA; CDR3nt: TGTGCCAGCAGCTTGAAGGGGTACGAGCAGTTCTTC; CDR3aa: CASSLKGYEQFF
j_gene: TRBJ2-5; v_gene: TRBV27; d_gene: TRBD1; abundance: NA; CDR3nt: TGTGCCAGCAGAAGAGCAGGGACAGTAGAGACCCAGTACTTC; CDR3aa: CASRRAGTVETQYF
j_gene: TRBJ1-2; v_gene: TRBV30; d_gene: NA; abundance: few; CDR3nt: TGTGCCTGGAGAACCGTGAGCTATGGCTACACCTTC; CDR3aa: CAWRTVSYGYTF
j_gene: TRBJ2-7; v_gene: TRBV19; d_gene: TRBD1; abundance: NA; CDR3nt: TGTGCCAGTGAACCGGGACAGGGGGCGGACGAGCAGTACTTC; CDR3aa: CASEPGQGADEQYF
j_gene: TRBJ2-3; v_gene: TRBV18; d_gene: TRBD1; abundance: NA; CDR3nt: TGTGCCAGCTCACCACTCAGACAGGGGCAAACAGATACGCAGTATTTT; CDR3aa: CASSPLRQGQTDTQYF
j_gene: TRBJ1-1; v_gene: TRBV13; d_gene: NA; abundance: NA; CDR3nt: TGTGCCAGCAGCCAGACAGGGAACACTGAAGCTTTCTTT; CDR3aa: CASSQTGNTEAFF
j_gene: TRBJ1-5; v_gene: TRBV7-9; d_gene: NA; abundance: NA; CDR3nt: TGTGCCAGCAGCTCGACAGATTATAGCAATCAGCCCCAGCATTTT; CDR3aa: CASSSTDYSNQPQHF
j_gene: TRBJ2-7; v_gene: TRBV27; d_gene: TRBD1; abundance: NA; CDR3nt: TGTGCCAGCAACGCCTCCCCCGGGACAGGGACCTACGAGCAGTACTTC; CDR3aa: CASNASPGTGTYEQYF
j_gene: TRBJ1-4; v_gene: TRBV12-2; d_gene: NA; abundance: NA; CDR3nt: TGTGCAAGTCGCTTAGCGGATGACGAGCGGGGAGCGGGAACTAATGAAAAACTGTTTTTT; CDR3aa: CASRLADDERGAGTNEKLFF
j_gene: TRBJ2-1; v_gene: TRBV30; d_gene: NA; abundance: NA; CDR3nt: TGTGCCTGGAGTACGGGACTCCACTCCTACAATGAGCAGTTCTTC; CDR3aa: CAWSTGLHSYNEQFF
j_gene: TRBJ2-3; v_gene: TRBV9; d_gene: NA; abundance: few; CDR3nt: TGTGCCAGCAGCGTGCAAGGGGCAGATACGCAGTATTTT; CDR3aa: CASSVQGADTQYF
j_gene: TRBJ2-3; v_gene: TRBV5-6; d_gene: TRBD2; abundance: once; CDR3nt: TGTGCCAGCACGAGCAAGGGAAAGACTAGCGGGAGAACTAATACGCAGTATTTT; CDR3aa: CASTSKGKTSGRTNTQYF
j_gene: TRBJ2-7; v_gene: TRBV7-6; d_gene: NA; abundance: NA; CDR3nt: TGTGCCAGCAGCTTATCGAAGAGGGGAGGGGGCTACGAGCAGTACTTC; CDR3aa: CASSLSKRGGGYEQYF